Presented here are 5 T cell receptor beta chains from one specimen sequenced in a study of prognosis after radiotherapy for stage I lung cancer. Two-round multiplex PCR, the amplification method, yielded TCR beta CDR3 from genomic DNA. Gene-specific TRBV and TRBJ primers were used in PCR round one. Each CDR3 protein is one row after TCRdb ran MiXCR on the multiplex PCR reads. The sample has 30,000 to 40,000 distinct CDR3 sequences; 32% are singletons. The source was PBMCs, collected before or after stereotactic body radiation therapy (not recorded which). These receptors came from a donor over 45 with non-small cell lung cancer.

This clonotype was counted a few times. The likely explanation is a read error, given a far larger clone one base away. V and J are TRBV6-2 or TRBV6-3 and TRBJ1-2; perhaps TRBD1 as D (6 bases). Germline V lookup: CDR1 MNHEY, CDR2 SVGEGT. This CDR3 is built from 13 residues. For the CDR3, the DNA is TGTGCCAGCAGCCGAGGGGGGAACTGTGGCTACACCTTC. Protein sequence: CASSRGGNCGYTF.

This clonotype was seen just once. Without the conserved terminal phenylalanine or tryptophan, this CDR3 likely stems from a read error. This chain joins TRBV10-3 and TRBJ1-2, with unresolved D. The CDR3 totals 16 residues. Germline V gene data show CDR1 as ENHRY and CDR2 as SYGVKD. In DNA, the CDR3 is TGTGCCATCAGTCTCGAGGGCAGCCAGGCTTTATATGGGTACACCTTA. Its protein product is CAISLEGSQALYGYTL.

CDR3: CASSLSTGTAAGYEQYF. The CDR3 bases are TGTGCCAGCAGTTTATCGACAGGGACGGCGGCGGGCTACGAGCAGTACTTC. The V call is TRBV27, the J call TRBJ2-7; 7 nucleotides agree with TRBD1. CDR1 is MNHEY and CDR2 is SMNVEV in the germline V gene (reference sequence). Trimming took 0 bases from V and 3 from J; bases not matched to a gene: 11. CDR3 size: 17 residues.

This clonotype has ten or more counts. The chain recombines TRBV6-1 with TRBJ1-2; TRBD1 is a possible D gene (5 bases). Germline V lookup: CDR1 MNHNS, CDR2 SASEGT. V lost 5 bases to trimming and J lost 3 bases, with 10 bases between them. The CDR3 sequence is 13 residues long. The CDR3: CASSPTAYYGYTF. CDR3 nucleotides: TGTGCCAGCAGTCCGACAGCTTACTATGGCTACACCTTC.

Ten or more counts support this clonotype. The chain links TRBV19 to TRBJ1-5, with TRBD1 as a possible D gene (5 bases). The V end lost 8 bases, the J end lost 5 bases, and 13 bases lay between the germline ends. CDR3 length: 13 residues. Germline V gene lookup returns CDR1 LNHDA and CDR2 SQIVND (reference sequence). In DNA form, the CDR3 reads TGTGCCAGTGGACGAGGGGAGCATCAGCCCCAGCATTTT. Residues: CASGRGEHQPQHF.